These 25 T cell receptor beta chains share one sample of origin, sequenced in a study of tumour-infiltrating T cells in Burkitt lymphoma. TCRdb's copy holds only in-frame clones and misses some; the assay was immunoSEQ multiplex PCR. The profile shows 2,500 to 3,000 clones, roughly three quarters of them singletons. Sequenced: tumor tissue. These receptor sequences come from a human donor with diffuse large B-cell lymphoma.

A few counts support this clone. The rearrangement uses TRBV19 and TRBJ1-1; D remains ambiguous. The CDR3 loop spans 14 amino acids. V was trimmed by 6 bases and J by 1 base, leaving 12 bases between them. The germline gives CDR1 LNHDA, CDR2 SQIVND (reference sequence). The CDR3 loop reads CASSIVDWNTEAFF. The CDR3, as DNA: TGTGCCAGTAGCATCGTAGATTGGAACACTGAAGCTTTCTTT.

The chain combines TRBV5-4 with TRBJ1-4, with a weak D call TRBD1 (5 bases). This CDR3 region has 14 residues. Trimming removed 0 bases at V and 8 bases at J, with 11 bases between. Germline CDR1 is SGHNT and CDR2 is YYREEE (reference sequence). The CDR3, as DNA: TGTGCCAGCAGCTTGGGGGGGGTAAGGGAAAAACTGTTTTTT. It translates to CASSLGGVREKLFF.

J is TRBJ2-1 and V is TRBV11-3; maybe TRBD2 (6 bases). From germline, CDR1 is SGHNT and CDR2 YENEEA. The CDR3 loop spans 17 amino acids. Trimming removed 0 bases from V and 0 bases from J, with 12 bases in between. DNA for the CDR3: TGTGCCAGCAGCTTAGAGGGCCCCGGGGGCTCCTACAATGAGCAGTTCTTC. This codes for CASSLEGPGGSYNEQFF.

By sample fraction, this clone is large. The V gene is TRBV25-1, the J gene TRBJ1-1; D call uncertain. The CDR3 extends over 14 amino acids. The V gene's germline CDR1 is MGHDK and CDR2 SYGVNS. Trimming took 8 bases from V and 0 from J, leaving 13 bases between them. The CDR3 nucleotides are TGTGCCAGCCAAATAACGGGCATGAACACTGAAGCTTTCTTT. Encoded protein: CASQITGMNTEAFF.

This rearrangement joins TRBV11-2 to TRBJ2-3, with 8 bases fitting TRBD2. With 7 bases clipped from V and 6 bases from J, the junction kept 15 bases outside the gene matches. From germline, CDR1 is SGHAT and CDR2 FQNNGV. This CDR3 is built from 16 residues. Here the CDR3 DNA reads TGTGCCAGCACCCCTCTGAGCGGGGGCCCTCGGGATACGCAGTATTTT. Amino acid sequence: CASTPLSGGPRDTQYF.

The sample holds one count of this clone. This chain connects TRBV7-9 to TRBJ2-5, with a possible D match to TRBD1 (6 bases). V lost 8 bases, J lost 0 bases, and 13 bases lay in between. The CDR3 runs to 14 residues. The V gene's germline CDR1 is SEHNR and CDR2 FQNEAQ (reference sequence). The CDR3 region has the DNA TGTGCCAGCTACCGACAGGACCACCAAGAGACCCAGTACTTC. Translating it yields CASYRQDHQETQYF.

The CDR3 region has the DNA TGTGCCAGCGGCAGTAATTCTGAAGCTTTCTTT. Encoded protein: CASGSNSEAFF. The genes are TRBV4-2 and TRBJ1-1, with no clear D. Trimming removed 8 bases from V and 6 bases from J, with 10 bases in between. In germline, CDR1 is LGHNA, CDR2 YNFKEQ. The CDR3 covers 11 residues.

In its sample, this clone is large. The CDR3 region is CASSIQASSYEQYF. In nucleotides, the CDR3 is TGTGCCAGTAGTATACAGGCCAGCTCCTACGAGCAGTACTTC. The rearrangement links TRBV19 to TRBJ2-7; D is ambiguous. Germline V gene lookup returns CDR1 LNHDA and CDR2 SQIVND (reference sequence). The CDR3 spans 14 residues. Trimming took off 2 bases at V and 0 bases at J, with 8 bases between the two ends.

V gene TRBV4-2 combines with J gene TRBJ2-1; 7 nucleotides agree with TRBD2. The CDR3 extends over 16 amino acids. J gave up 8 bases and V 4 bases, and 14 bases lay outside the gene matches. CDR1 is LGHNA, CDR2 YNFKEQ, per germline. The DNA for the CDR3 is TGTGCCAGCAGCCCCCCACTAGCGTCCCACGCCTATGAGCAGTTCTTC. Translation: CASSPPLASHAYEQFF.

The rearrangement links TRBV7-2 to TRBJ2-3; D not resolved. The CDR3 sequence is 13 residues long. Germline V lookup: CDR1 SGHTA, CDR2 FQGNSA. Trimming shortened V by 4 bases and J by 1 base, and 6 bases separated the two germline ends. CDR3 nucleotides: TGTGCCAGCAGCTCGGACGGCACAGATACGCAGTATTTT. Protein: CASSSDGTDTQYF.

The chain employs TRBV4-1 and TRBJ2-2; D is ambiguous. V lost 2 bases, J lost 4 bases, and 2 bases lay in between. Germline values: CDR1 MGHRA, CDR2 YSYEKL. This CDR3 contains 12 residues. Written as DNA, the CDR3 is TGCGCCAGCAGCCAAATCACCGGGGAGCTGTTTTTT. Translation: CASSQITGELFF.

The chain carries TRBV10-3 and TRBJ1-5; the D gene is possibly TRBD1 (5 bases). The length of the CDR3 is 12 residues. The germline CDR1 and CDR2 sequences are ENHRY and SYGVKD. The ends were cut back, 9 bases at V and 5 bases at J, with 11 bases in the middle. The CDR3 here is CAMGRDDQPQHF. The CDR3 nucleotides read TGTGCCATGGGACGGGATGATCAGCCCCAGCATTTT.

The genes are TRBV10-3 and TRBJ1-5; TRBD1 matches 7 bases. Germline V gene sequence: CDR1 ENHRY, CDR2 SYGVKD. V shed 5 bases and J 3 bases; nucleotides not matched to a gene: 4. This CDR3 has 14 residues. CDR3 in DNA: TGTGCCATCAGTACAGGGGACCTCAATCAGCCCCAGCATTTT. Its translation is CAISTGDLNQPQHF.

The genes are TRBV9 and TRBJ2-2; D gene unclear. Trimming removed 0 bases from V and 5 bases from J, with 14 bases in between. Germline loops: CDR1 SGDLS, CDR2 YYNGEE. The CDR3 sequence is 16 residues long. The CDR3 DNA is TGTGCCAGCAGCGTAGGGAAGTATCCCGAAACCGGGGAGCTGTTTTTT. Amino acids: CASSVGKYPETGELFF.

This chain's CDR3 is CASSLASGDNSYEQYF. CDR3 coding DNA: TGTGCCAGCAGTTTAGCTTCCGGGGACAACTCCTACGAGCAGTACTTC. This sequence joins TRBV27 and TRBJ2-7; TRBD1 might be the D (6 bases). This CDR3 has 16 amino acids. Germline V gene data show CDR1 as MNHEY and CDR2 as SMNVEV (reference sequence). V was clipped by 2 bases and J by 0 bases, with 14 bases between them.

This clone was detected a few times. The V gene is TRBV27, the J gene TRBJ2-3; 7 nucleotides line up with TRBD2. CDR1 and CDR2 (germline): MNHEY, SMNVEV (reference sequence). Trimming cost V 2 bases and J 4 bases; bases outside gene matches: 9. The CDR3 covers 16 residues. The CDR3 coding sequence is TGTGCCAGCAGTTTACGCTTGACGGCGGGGGCAGATACGCAGTATTTT. It encodes CASSLRLTAGADTQYF.

V gene TRBV6-1 combines with J gene TRBJ2-5; 8 nucleotides agree with TRBD2. The germline CDR1 and CDR2 sequences are MNHNS and SASEGT. The CDR3 contains 17 residues. V was pared by 4 bases and J by 2 bases, with 12 bases of the junction left unmatched. This CDR3 reads CASSAPDGAGVQETQYF. As DNA, the CDR3 is TGTGCCAGCAGTGCCCCCGATGGAGCGGGGGTACAAGAGACCCAGTACTTC.

A few counts support this clone. The chain combines TRBV6-5 with TRBJ1-6; D not resolved. Germline V gene data show CDR1 as MNHEY and CDR2 as SVGAGI. This CDR3 has 14 amino acids. Trimming stripped 2 bases from V and 4 bases from J, with 6 bases between. DNA of the CDR3: TGTGCCAGCAGTTACCGGGAGTATAATTCACCCCTCCACTTT. Its translation is CASSYREYNSPLHF.

The chain combines TRBV27 with TRBJ1-6; perhaps TRBD1 as D (5 bases). This CDR3 region has 17 residues. CDR1 and CDR2 from the germline V gene are MNHEY and SMNVEV (reference sequence). With 1 base removed from V and 0 bases from J, the gap between germline ends came to 10 bases. The DNA of the CDR3 is TGTGCCAGCAGTTTATGGGGGACCAGCTCCTATAATTCACCCCTCCACTTT. Protein sequence: CASSLWGTSSYNSPLHF.

This clone has a single count. This sequence joins TRBV9 and TRBJ2-7; 12 bases are a match to TRBD2. The CDR3 loop spans 14 amino acids. Trimming at V came to 4 bases and at J to 5 bases, leaving 4 bases not matched to a gene. Looked up from germline, CDR1 is SGDLS and CDR2 is YYNGEE. CDR3 sequence (DNA): TGTGCCAGCAGCCCTAGACTAGCGGGAGACGAGCAGTACTTC. This encodes CASSPRLAGDEQYF.

CDR3 nucleotides: TGTGCCAGCAGCTTAAGACAGAACACCGGGGAGCTGTTTTTT. Residues: CASSLRQNTGELFF. V is TRBV7-3 and J is TRBJ2-2; no clear D gene. The CDR3 contains 14 residues. Trimming removed 1 base at V and 1 base at J, with 4 bases between. CDR1 is SGHTA, CDR2 FQGTGA, per germline.

The chain links TRBV7-8 to TRBJ1-1; 7 bases match TRBD1. The CDR3 sequence is 14 residues long. The trim removed 7 bases at V and 5 bases at J, leaving 10 bases unmatched. From germline, CDR1 is SGHVS and CDR2 FQNEAQ. CDR3 in amino acids: CASTPTRGRTEAFF. The CDR3 DNA reads TGTGCCAGCACCCCTACGAGGGGGCGGACTGAAGCTTTCTTT.

V and J are TRBV6-1 and TRBJ2-1, with 7 bases fitting TRBD1. Germline V gene lookup returns CDR1 MNHNS and CDR2 SASEGT. V trimming: 6 bases; J trimming: 0 bases; junction bases outside the gene matches: 5. The CDR3 has 15 residues. Here the CDR3 reads CASRGRQGSYNEQFF. CDR3 nucleotides: TGTGCCAGCAGGGGGAGACAGGGCTCCTACAATGAGCAGTTCTTC.

The chain has TRBV19 and TRBJ1-2; D might be TRBD1 (5 bases). The CDR3 is made up of 13 amino acids. Germline V CDR1 and CDR2: LNHDA, SQIVND (reference sequence). Trimming cost V 2 bases and J 4 bases, with 8 bases left between them. Written as DNA, the CDR3 is TGTGCCAGTAGTATACAGGGTGTCTATGGCTACACCTTC. Protein: CASSIQGVYGYTF.

This chain uses TRBV14 with TRBJ1-2, with D possibly matching TRBD1 (6 bases). In germline, CDR1 is SGHDN, CDR2 FVKESK. CDR3 length equals 15 residues. Deletions cut 0 bases from V and 8 bases from J, with 16 bases between. The CDR3 DNA reads as TGTGCCAGCAGCCAAGATGCGGGGGGCGCGGGCGGCTACACCTTC. It yields the protein CASSQDAGGAGGYTF.